This T cell receptor beta chain was retrieved from a study of identical twins. General study points: Twin pairs' shared out-of-frame alpha sequences were enriched in low generation probability.

Points on this clonotype: Its specificity is not known.

TCRdb used MiXCR to reprocess the 5' RACE reads, holding one entry per CDR3 protein. The profile shows about 720,000 distinct CDR3 sequences, over 8.5% of them singletons. CDR1 LGHDT and CDR2 YNNKEL come from the germline V gene (reference sequence). The CDR3 runs 14 residues. Trimming pared 2 bases from V and 5 bases from J, leaving 11 bases between. This sample was shared with a second study, whose subject was yellow fever vaccine responses in identical twins. That paper adds: Among the twins, the vaccine T cell response reportedly seemed partly convergent and partly personalized.

The sequencing input was PBMCs. The clonotype was recovered from a young woman in good health. This chain links TRBV3-1 with TRBJ2-3; D is possibly TRBD1 or TRBD2 (6 bases each). The CDR3 reads CASSQRGGGDTQYF. CDR3 DNA: TGTGCCAGCAGCCAACGAGGGGGAGGAGATACGCAGTATTTT.